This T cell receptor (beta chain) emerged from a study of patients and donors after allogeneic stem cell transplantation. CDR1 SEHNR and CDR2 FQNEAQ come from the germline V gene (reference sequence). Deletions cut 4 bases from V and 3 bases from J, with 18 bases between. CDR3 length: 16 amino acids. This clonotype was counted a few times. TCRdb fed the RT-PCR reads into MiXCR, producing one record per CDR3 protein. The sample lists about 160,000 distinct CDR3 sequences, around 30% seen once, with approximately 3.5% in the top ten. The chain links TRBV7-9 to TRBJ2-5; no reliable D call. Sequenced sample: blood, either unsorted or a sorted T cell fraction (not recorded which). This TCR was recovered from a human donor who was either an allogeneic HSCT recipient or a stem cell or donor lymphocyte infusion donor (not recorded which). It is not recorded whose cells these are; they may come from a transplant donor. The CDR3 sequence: CASSSRSLPSEETQYF. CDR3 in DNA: TGTGCCAGCAGCTCCCGTAGCCTACCTTCAGAAGAGACCCAGTACTTC.